These T cell receptor beta chains were read from a single sample in a study of T cell responses to AZD1222 COVID-19 vaccine. Produced via immunoSEQ multiplex PCR; TCRdb's table is partial and in-frame only. Seen here are about 130,000 clones, roughly nine tenths observed once, and the top ten hold about 2.1%. The material sequenced was peripheral blood, taken on day 0 of AZD1222 vaccination. These receptors were collected from an adult in good health. Each CDR3 is given without its conserved first and last residue. D genes are given only for firm matches. Only some rows state a clone size, as once, few, many or a class for expanded clones.

v_call	j_call	d_call	clone_size	cdr3_aa
TRBV6-5	TRBJ1-6	NA	NA	ASRVVGVLPLH
TRBV19	TRBJ2-2	NA	NA	ASSPPRPGELF
TRBV25-1	TRBJ2-2	NA	few	ASRERTGGELF
TRBV14	TRBJ1-4	NA	NA	ASSWGREKLF
TRBV18	TRBJ2-7	TRBD2	once	ASSNRVAGDVYEQY
TRBV19	TRBJ1-2	NA	NA	ASRRDNNYGYT
TRBV18	TRBJ2-2	NA	NA	ASSPILNTGELF
TRBV2	TRBJ1-5	NA	once	ASSERTGVGNQPQH
TRBV12-3/TRBV12-4	TRBJ1-1	NA	NA	ASSFDTEAF
TRBV7-2	TRBJ1-5	TRBD1	NA	ASSARTGSNQPQH
TRBV9	TRBJ2-5	NA	NA	ASSVVAEGQETQY
TRBV12-3/TRBV12-4	TRBJ1-6	TRBD1	NA	ASNRDSNSPLH
TRBV14	TRBJ2-1	TRBD2	NA	ASSQGGGRSYNEQF
TRBV7-2	TRBJ1-4	NA	NA	ASSLRQGDEKLF
TRBV11-2	TRBJ1-4	NA	NA	ASSLRGVGDEKLF
TRBV19	TRBJ2-1	NA	NA	ASSGHGINNEQF
TRBV28	TRBJ2-3	TRBD2	NA	ASSEQLAGAGDTQY
TRBV3-1/TRBV3-2	TRBJ2-7	NA	NA	ASSQVGVGYEQY
TRBV6-8	TRBJ2-1	NA	once	ASSQPTGSDEQF
TRBV28	TRBJ2-3	TRBD1	NA	ASKPSGTEGTDTQY
TRBV18	TRBJ2-3	NA	NA	ASSPTGHPTDTQY
TRBV6-5	TRBJ1-2	TRBD1	NA	ASSYVTGEYYGYT
TRBV5-1	TRBJ1-2	NA	NA	ASSLDFGTHLGGYT
TRBV15	TRBJ1-5	NA	once	ATSSGDHSNQPQH
TRBV9	TRBJ2-1	NA	once	ASSPPLSHEQF
TRBV5-1	TRBJ1-6	NA	few	ASSLGTSRGSPLH
TRBV7-9	TRBJ2-1	TRBD1	once	ASSWRTGYNEQF
TRBV28	TRBJ1-2	NA	NA	ASSRSYYGYT
TRBV5-4	TRBJ2-2	TRBD1	NA	ASGGQGVTGELF
TRBV6-5	TRBJ2-2	NA	NA	ASRWDNTGELF
TRBV5-1	TRBJ1-4	TRBD1	NA	ASSVAGTGEKLF
TRBV5-1	TRBJ2-1	NA	NA	ASSLEERDEQF
TRBV7-6	TRBJ1-5	NA	NA	ASSLAGDSNQPQH
TRBV4-1	TRBJ2-5	TRBD2	NA	ASSQEGRGETQY
TRBV28	TRBJ2-7	TRBD2	NA	ASRGLAVLYEQY
TRBV14	TRBJ2-7	TRBD1	NA	ASSQVGGHYEQY
TRBV3-1/TRBV3-2	TRBJ2-7	NA	NA	ASSQGWGASYEQY
TRBV2	TRBJ1-1	TRBD1	once	ASSADRGEDEAF
TRBV9	TRBJ1-4	NA	NA	ASSAGTPYEKLF
TRBV5-1	TRBJ1-2	NA	NA	ASSLVLAEYGYT